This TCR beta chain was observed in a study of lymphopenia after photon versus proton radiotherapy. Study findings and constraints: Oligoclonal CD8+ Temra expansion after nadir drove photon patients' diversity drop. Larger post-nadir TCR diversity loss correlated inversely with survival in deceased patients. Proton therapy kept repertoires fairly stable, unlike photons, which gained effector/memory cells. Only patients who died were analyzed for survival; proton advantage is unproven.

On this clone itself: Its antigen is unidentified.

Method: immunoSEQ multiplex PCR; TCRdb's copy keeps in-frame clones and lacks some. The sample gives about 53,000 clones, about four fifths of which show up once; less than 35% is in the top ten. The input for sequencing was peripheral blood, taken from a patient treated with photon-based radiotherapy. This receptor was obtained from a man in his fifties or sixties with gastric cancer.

The CDR3 nucleotides read TGCGCCAGCAGCCAGACAAGACAAGAGACCCAGTACTTC. This codes for CASSQTRQETQYF. This chain uses TRBV10-1 with TRBJ2-5; unclear D gene. The CDR3 covers 13 residues. With 6 bases removed from V and 2 bases from J, the gap between germline ends came to 10 bases. Germline lookup yields CDR1 WNHNN and CDR2 SYGVQD (reference sequence).